A selection of T cell receptor beta chains follows, all from one sample in a study of PD-L1 blockade in urothelial cancer. Assay: immunoSEQ multiplex PCR; the TCRdb copy retains only in-frame clones and omits some. The table records about 52,000 clones, about 80% of them present only once. Sequenced here: PBMCs, sampled around atezolizumab (anti-PD-L1) treatment. These receptors were taken from a man in his forties or fifties with urothelial cancer. CDR3s include the opening cysteine and the closing phenylalanine or tryptophan. The D gene is left open where the match is weak. A clone size is listed for some rows: how often the clone was seen (once, few, many), or a class if it is expanded.

v_gene: TRBV7-3; d_gene: -; j_gene: TRBJ1-3; abundance: -; CDR3nt: TGTGCCAGCAGCTTAGGCCCAGGGGCTGGAAACACCATATATTTT; CDR3aa: CASSLGPGAGNTIYF
v_gene: TRBV5-1; d_gene: -; j_gene: TRBJ2-3; abundance: -; CDR3nt: TGCGCCAGCAGCCCAGGGTCACGGGCCCGCACAGATACGCAGTATTTT; CDR3aa: CASSPGSRARTDTQYF
v_gene: TRBV2; d_gene: -; j_gene: TRBJ2-5; abundance: -; CDR3nt: TGTGCCAGCAGTGAATGGAGCCCCGGGAGAGGGGAGACCCAGTACTTC; CDR3aa: CASSEWSPGRGETQYF
v_gene: TRBV5-5; d_gene: -; j_gene: TRBJ2-1; abundance: once; CDR3nt: TGTGCCAGCAGACGGGAGAGCTCCTACAATGAGCAATTCTTC; CDR3aa: CASRRESSYNEQFF
v_gene: TRBV5-4; d_gene: TRBD2; j_gene: TRBJ2-1; abundance: -; CDR3nt: TGTGCCAGCAGCTTGGCTAGCGGGATCAATGAGCAGTTCTTC; CDR3aa: CASSLASGINEQFF
v_gene: TRBV6-6; d_gene: -; j_gene: TRBJ2-7; abundance: -; CDR3nt: TGTGCCAGCAGTTCACAGACCTACGAGCAGTACTTC; CDR3aa: CASSSQTYEQYF
v_gene: TRBV5-1; d_gene: TRBD1; j_gene: TRBJ2-1; abundance: -; CDR3nt: TGCGCCAGCAGGGTGGACAGGGAGTTGTTCAATGAGCAGTTCTTC; CDR3aa: CASRVDRELFNEQFF
v_gene: TRBV6-1; d_gene: TRBD2; j_gene: TRBJ2-7; abundance: -; CDR3nt: TGTGCCAGCAGTGAAGCAAACGGGCGGGGGGGCTTC; CDR3aa: CASSEANGRGGF
v_gene: TRBV15; d_gene: -; j_gene: TRBJ2-7; abundance: -; CDR3nt: TGTGCCACCAGCACGGAAAGGACAGCCACCTACGAGCAGTACTTC; CDR3aa: CATSTERTATYEQYF
v_gene: TRBV4-1; d_gene: -; j_gene: TRBJ2-2; abundance: once; CDR3nt: TGCGCCAGCTGTCCCGGGACTCGGACCGGGGAGCTGTTTTTT; CDR3aa: CASCPGTRTGELFF
v_gene: TRBV11-2; d_gene: TRBD2; j_gene: TRBJ2-2; abundance: once; CDR3nt: TGTGCCAGCAGCAAAGGACTAGCGGGAGGAAGATCCGGGGAGCTGTTTTTT; CDR3aa: CASSKGLAGGRSGELFF
v_gene: TRBV7-9; d_gene: -; j_gene: TRBJ2-7; abundance: -; CDR3nt: TGTGCCAGCAGCCCGTCAGGGTCTATCTCCGAGCAGTACTTC; CDR3aa: CASSPSGSISEQYF
v_gene: TRBV5-1; d_gene: -; j_gene: TRBJ2-1; abundance: -; CDR3nt: TGCGCCAGCAGCGGCCAGGAACAGTTCTTC; CDR3aa: CASSGQEQFF
v_gene: TRBV7-9; d_gene: TRBD2; j_gene: TRBJ2-5; abundance: -; CDR3nt: TGTGCCAGCAGCCCAGCGGGAGGCCAACAAGAGACCCAGTACTTC; CDR3aa: CASSPAGGQQETQYF
v_gene: TRBV6-1; d_gene: TRBD2; j_gene: TRBJ2-4; abundance: -; CDR3nt: TGTGCCAGCAGAGGGACTAGCGGGAGCACCATTCAGTACTTC; CDR3aa: CASRGTSGSTIQYF
v_gene: TRBV6-6; d_gene: TRBD2; j_gene: TRBJ2-1; abundance: -; CDR3nt: TGTGCCAGCAGCCTAGCGGGAGTCAACAATGAGCAGTTCTTC; CDR3aa: CASSLAGVNNEQFF
v_gene: TRBV9; d_gene: -; j_gene: TRBJ2-3; abundance: -; CDR3nt: TGTGCCAGCAGCCCCGACAGTCGATTCACAGATACGCAGTATTTT; CDR3aa: CASSPDSRFTDTQYF
v_gene: TRBV25-1; d_gene: -; j_gene: TRBJ1-1; abundance: -; CDR3nt: TGTGCCAGCAGTGACGGAGAACTTAGCACTGAAGCTTTCTTT; CDR3aa: CASSDGELSTEAFF
v_gene: TRBV5-4; d_gene: -; j_gene: TRBJ2-1; abundance: -; CDR3nt: TGTGCCAGCAGCTTCCCGTTTAGCTCCTACAATGAGCAGTTCTTC; CDR3aa: CASSFPFSSYNEQFF
v_gene: TRBV19; d_gene: TRBD2; j_gene: TRBJ2-1; abundance: -; CDR3nt: TGTGCCAGTAGTGGGGGACTAGTAAGCTCCTACAATGAGCAGTTCTTC; CDR3aa: CASSGGLVSSYNEQFF
v_gene: TRBV27; d_gene: -; j_gene: TRBJ1-2; abundance: -; CDR3nt: TGTGCCAGCAGTGAGTTAGCTAACTATGGCTACACCTTC; CDR3aa: CASSELANYGYTF
v_gene: TRBV18; d_gene: -; j_gene: TRBJ1-1; abundance: -; CDR3nt: TGTGCCAGCTCACCAGTAAATCTGGGGGAGGGCACTGAAGCTTTCTTT; CDR3aa: CASSPVNLGEGTEAFF
v_gene: TRBV9; d_gene: TRBD1; j_gene: TRBJ1-5; abundance: -; CDR3nt: TGTGCCAGCAGCCCAGGGGGTTTTAATCAGCCCCAGCATTTT; CDR3aa: CASSPGGFNQPQHF
v_gene: TRBV28; d_gene: -; j_gene: TRBJ2-3; abundance: -; CDR3nt: TGTGCCAGCAGCGGCAGGGCACCAGATACGCAGTATTTT; CDR3aa: CASSGRAPDTQYF
v_gene: TRBV2; d_gene: -; j_gene: TRBJ1-3; abundance: -; CDR3nt: TGTGCCAGCACCGACACTTCTCCGAGAACTGGAAACACCATATATTTT; CDR3aa: CASTDTSPRTGNTIYF
v_gene: TRBV10-3; d_gene: TRBD2; j_gene: TRBJ2-4; abundance: few; CDR3nt: TGTGCCATCAGTGAGTCGATCCTAGCGGCCACCAAAAACATTCAGTACTTC; CDR3aa: CAISESILAATKNIQYF
v_gene: TRBV7-2; d_gene: TRBD2; j_gene: TRBJ2-5; abundance: -; CDR3nt: TGTGCCAGCAGCCGGGAGGTTCGGGAGACCCAGTACTTC; CDR3aa: CASSREVRETQYF
v_gene: TRBV5-4; d_gene: -; j_gene: TRBJ1-3; abundance: -; CDR3nt: TGTGCCAGCAGCGACCGGTTGGGGCGGGGCGCTGGAAACACCATATATTTT; CDR3aa: CASSDRLGRGAGNTIYF
v_gene: TRBV28; d_gene: -; j_gene: TRBJ2-7; abundance: -; CDR3nt: TGTGCCAGCAGTTTACCAGGACAGTACGAGCAGTACTTC; CDR3aa: CASSLPGQYEQYF
v_gene: TRBV28; d_gene: -; j_gene: TRBJ1-2; abundance: -; CDR3nt: TGTGCCAGCAGTTTCGCAGTGGCCTATGGCTACACCTTC; CDR3aa: CASSFAVAYGYTF
v_gene: TRBV18; d_gene: TRBD1; j_gene: TRBJ2-5; abundance: -; CDR3nt: TGTGCCAGCTCACCTAAGACAGGGAAAAAGGGTGACCAGTACTTC; CDR3aa: CASSPKTGKKGDQYF
v_gene: TRBV19; d_gene: -; j_gene: TRBJ2-2; abundance: -; CDR3nt: TGTGCCAGTAGTAATGAGGTGGGGAGGAGCACCGGGGAGCTGTTTTTT; CDR3aa: CASSNEVGRSTGELFF
v_gene: TRBV7-9; d_gene: -; j_gene: TRBJ1-1; abundance: -; CDR3nt: TGTGCCAGCAGCTGGGAGACGAACACTGAAGCTTTCTTT; CDR3aa: CASSWETNTEAFF
v_gene: TRBV30; d_gene: TRBD2; j_gene: TRBJ2-5; abundance: -; CDR3nt: TGTGCCTGGACAGGACTAGCGGGTGGGGAGACCCAGTACTTC; CDR3aa: CAWTGLAGGETQYF
v_gene: TRBV30; d_gene: TRBD1; j_gene: TRBJ2-1; abundance: -; CDR3nt: TGTGCCTGGAGTCGCGGACAGGGAGGCAATGAGCAGTTCTTC; CDR3aa: CAWSRGQGGNEQFF
v_gene: TRBV12-2; d_gene: -; j_gene: TRBJ2-1; abundance: -; CDR3nt: TGTGCAAGTCGCCTCCTCCGGGGGGTCCCTATATACTACAATGAGCAGTTCTTC; CDR3aa: CASRLLRGVPIYYNEQFF
v_gene: TRBV28; d_gene: -; j_gene: TRBJ1-2; abundance: -; CDR3nt: TGTGCCAGCAGTTTTAATAGTGGCTACACCTTC; CDR3aa: CASSFNSGYTF
v_gene: TRBV6-1; d_gene: TRBD1; j_gene: TRBJ2-7; abundance: few; CDR3nt: TGTGCCAGCATCGTGTTGGGACAGGAGGAGCAGTACTTC; CDR3aa: CASIVLGQEEQYF
v_gene: TRBV15; d_gene: TRBD2; j_gene: TRBJ2-7; abundance: once; CDR3nt: TGTGCCACCAGCAGCTTTCGGGCCGGGACTAGCTACGAGCAGTACTTC; CDR3aa: CATSSFRAGTSYEQYF
v_gene: TRBV10-1; d_gene: -; j_gene: TRBJ2-3; abundance: -; CDR3nt: TGCGCCAGCAGTGAGGATTGTCAGCGGCTCCTAAACTGGAGCACAGATACGCAGTATTTT; CDR3aa: CASSEDCQRLLNWSTDTQYF
v_gene: TRBV27; d_gene: -; j_gene: TRBJ2-1; abundance: once; CDR3nt: TGTGCCACCGTTGGAGGGGTAAATGAGCAGTTCTTC; CDR3aa: CATVGGVNEQFF